This T cell receptor beta chain was identified in a study of beta chain features in type 1 diabetes. Whole-study findings and limits: Patients with type 1 diabetes showed fewer VDJ junction insertions and more deletions. Shorter templates might be favored by PCR, and equally so in patients and in controls. Patients with Type 1 diabetes showed moderately but significantly shorter TCRB CDR3s in all four CD4+ subsets.

The collection from each donor was one heparinised blood draw averaging roughly 100 mL. Isolation of CD4+ naive, central memory, regulatory and stem cell-like memory cells was achieved by sorting via CD45RO/CCR7/CD25/CD127/CD95/CD27. The sample holds a few counts of this clone. Its cognate antigen is unknown. All of the isolated RNA was reverse transcribed, so expressed TCRB transcripts were sequenced. Clones were read by immunoSEQ multiplex PCR, and TCRdb kept only the in-frame ones, dropping some. The sample shows about 340,000 clones, roughly 14% of them seen only once. Germline CDR1 and CDR2: SGHNT and YYREEE (reference sequence). The CDR3 has 15 amino acids. With V trimmed by 3 bases and J by 4 bases, 7 bases remained unmatched.

This chain links TRBV5-4 with TRBJ2-4; 7 bases map to TRBD1. The sequence derives from a woman aged 18-30 years with type 1 diabetes. Sequencing was performed on naive CD4+ T cells from blood. CDR3 in amino acids: CASSSAGTVKNIQYF. CDR3 bases: TGTGCCAGCAGCTCGGCCGGGACAGTAAAAAACATTCAGTACTTC.